The rows below give T cell receptor beta chains drawn from one sample of a study of T cells expressing NK-cell markers. TCRdb reanalyzed the 5' RACE reads and collapses them to one entry per CDR3 protein, without DNA. This repertoire includes approximately 150,000 distinct CDR3 sequences. The specimen was blood T cells: a sorted CD56 or NKG2C T cell subset, CD4+ or CD8+ T cells, or bulk PBMC T cells (not recorded which). All receptors come from a woman between 18 and 70 years old in good health. Both conserved end residues are part of each CDR3.

TRBV18	TRBJ2-7	CASSQDGGIPLYEQYF
TRBV12-3/TRBV12-4	TRBJ1-5	CASSPDRAFGQPQHF
TRBV20-1	TRBJ2-7	CSAPPGRSLEQYF
TRBV10-3	TRBJ1-5	CAITPSSNQPQHF
TRBV20-1	TRBJ2-4	CSASSAPRQYF
TRBV5-5	TRBJ1-3	CASNQGISSGNTIYF
TRBV20-1	TRBJ2-3	CSALTSGGDTQYF
TRBV20-1	TRBJ1-5	CSASGGNQPQHF
TRBV28	TRBJ2-7	CASSLYRTSGRVHEQYF
TRBV5-1	TRBJ1-4	CASSRGQIATNEKLFF
TRBV18	TRBJ2-7	CASSQIRLVGSSYEQYF
TRBV3-1	TRBJ2-2	CASSRTTGPNTGELFF
TRBV7-2	TRBJ2-7	CASSPKALGNYEQYF
TRBV10-3	TRBJ2-7	CAISESTRGSGRRYEQYF
TRBV5-5	TRBJ2-7	CASSEVRANYEQYF
TRBV15	TRBJ1-4	CATSRPPGQGLANEKLFF
TRBV5-1	TRBJ1-1	CASSYRVDTEAFF
TRBV5-1	TRBJ1-4	CASSLQAQAANEKLFF
TRBV2	TRBJ2-1	CASTVDRGYNEQFF
TRBV5-1	TRBJ1-6	CASSLVGRRSSYNSPLHF
TRBV5-1	TRBJ2-5	CASSGQGVKETQYF
TRBV7-7	TRBJ2-3	CASSLDRTDTQYF